The 26 T cell receptor beta chains listed next were all sequenced from one sample in a study of vaccination and CD4 T cells after COVID-19. These receptors' antigens are unknown. Sequencing of the DNA from cultured CD4+ T cells was carried out with the Oncomine TCR Beta short-read assay. TCRdb called the PCR reads again in MiXCR, with one record for every CDR3 protein. Here the sample spans roughly 7,600 distinct CDR3 sequences, over 35% being singletons. Treatment specified: approximately 9-day PBMC culture with coronavirus spike peptide pools or control peptides (ViraFEST assay). Samples of CD4+ T cells were obtained from the unexposed donor before the COVID-19 pandemic (2011-2018). The sample comprised CD4+ T cells from blood, cultured in vitro. Receptors originate from a human donor in good health.

This chain links TRBV20-1 with TRBJ2-3; 13 nucleotides match TRBD2. Germline assignment: CDR1 DFQATT and CDR2 SNEGSKA (reference sequence). The CDR3 consists of 17 residues. V gave up 6 bases and J gave up 2 bases; unmatched junction bases: 11. CDR3 nucleotide sequence: TGCAGTGCAACCTGGACTAGCGGGAGTTGGGACACAGATACGCAGTATTTT. Amino acids: CSATWTSGSWDTDTQYF.

The rearrangement joins TRBV24-1 to TRBJ2-1, with D possibly being TRBD2 (5 bases). CDR1 and CDR2 from the germline V gene are KGHDR and SFDVKD. The V and J ends lost 3 bases and 6 bases respectively, with 11 bases between them. This CDR3 has 14 amino acids. The CDR3 DNA follows: TGTGCCACCAGTGATCCCGGGATCGTCAATGAGCAGTTCTTC. Encoded protein: CATSDPGIVNEQFF.

Only a few counts were recorded for this clonotype. The chain carries TRBV10-3 and TRBJ2-7; 12 bases agree with TRBD1. The CDR3 is 17 residues long. CDR1 is ENHRY, CDR2 SYGVKD, per germline. The J segment lost 5 bases and the V segment lost 4 bases, leaving 12 bases of the junction unmatched. The CDR3 coding sequence is TGTGCCATCAGTGCACCACTCGGGACAGGGGGCCGGAACGAGCAGTACTTC. It translates to CAISAPLGTGGRNEQYF.

The rearrangement links TRBV20-1 to TRBJ2-1; TRBD2 matches at 9 bases. This CDR3 comprises 16 residues. Trimming took 5 bases from V and 5 from J; bases not matched to a gene: 13. Germline CDR1 and CDR2: DFQATT and SNEGSKA (reference sequence). CDR3 protein: CSAYDWGGRGDNEQFF. The CDR3 DNA is TGCAGTGCTTACGACTGGGGCGGGAGGGGGGACAATGAGCAGTTCTTC.

This clonotype was recorded a few times. The chain carries TRBV11-2 and TRBJ2-7, with 7 bases identical to TRBD2. V lost 5 bases, J lost 2 bases, and 9 bases stayed unmatched. The CDR3 spans 15 residues. Germline loops: CDR1 SGHAT, CDR2 FQNNGV. The CDR3 here is CASSAVTGGPYEQYF. CDR3 nucleotides: TGTGCCAGCAGCGCCGTGACGGGAGGACCCTACGAGCAGTACTTC. Full variable domain (remainder filled in from reference TRBV11-2 and TRBJ2-7): EAGVAQSPRYKIIEKRQSVAFWCNPISGHATLYWYQQILGQGPKLLIQFQNNGVVDDSQLPKDRFSAERLKGVDSTLKIQPAKLEDSAVYLCASSAVTGGPYEQYFGPGTRLTVT.

The chain is built from TRBV6-5 and TRBJ1-6; D gene uncertain. With 2 bases removed from V and 0 bases from J, the gap between germline ends came to 5 bases. This CDR3 contains 15 residues. CDR1 is MNHEY, CDR2 SVGAGI, per germline. The CDR3 bases are TGTGCCAGCAGTTACGACAACTCCTATAATTCACCCCTCCACTTT. Protein: CASSYDNSYNSPLHF.

There are a few counts of this clonotype. The J gene is TRBJ1-1, the V gene TRBV2, with D possibly matching TRBD1 (5 bases). CDR1 is SNHLY and CDR2 is FYNNEI in the germline V gene. With 3 bases removed from V and 1 base from J, the gap between germline ends came to 6 bases. This CDR3 is built from 13 residues. This CDR3 reads CASSDRANTEAFF. The CDR3 DNA reads as TGTGCCAGCAGTGACAGGGCGAACACTGAAGCTTTCTTT.

This clonotype was counted only a few times. V and J are TRBV29-1 and TRBJ1-2; no clear D gene. The germline V gene has CDR1 SQVTM and CDR2 ANQGSEA. The CDR3 runs to 11 residues. V was cut by 5 bases and J by 8 bases, with 12 bases left in between. The CDR3 bases are TGCAGCGTTTTGGCAGCTTTGGGCTACACCTTC. It translates to CSVLAALGYTF.

This clonotype was counted a few times. The V gene is TRBV6-1, the J gene TRBJ1-1; D is ambiguous. V gave up 6 bases and J gave up 0 bases, with 11 bases separating them. Germline loops: CDR1 MNHNS, CDR2 SASEGT. This CDR3 comprises 14 residues. CDR3 loop: CASRFGILNTEAFF. The CDR3 bases are TGTGCCAGCAGATTTGGGATTCTGAACACTGAAGCTTTCTTT.

V gene TRBV7-2 combines with J gene TRBJ1-2, with D maybe TRBD1 (5 bases). Germline-derived CDR1 and CDR2 are SGHTA and FQGNSA. This CDR3 region has 13 residues. V shed 2 bases and J shed 4 bases, with 8 bases lying between them. DNA of the CDR3: TGTGCCAGCAGCTTATCAGGGTCCTATGGCTACACCTTC. Its translation is CASSLSGSYGYTF. Looking up the rest from reference TRBV7-2 and TRBJ1-2 gives the full variable domain: GAGVSQSPSNKVTEKGKDVELRCDPISGHTALYWYRQSLGQGLEFLIYFQGNSAPDKSGLPSDRFSAERTGGSVSTLTIQRTQQEDSAVYLCASSLSGSYGYTFGSGTRLTVV.

The J gene is TRBJ2-2, the V gene TRBV6-1, with D tentatively TRBD1 (6 bases). The CDR3 spans 14 residues. Trimming took 4 bases from V and 2 from J, leaving 8 bases between them. Germline assignment: CDR1 MNHNS and CDR2 SASEGT. CDR3 nucleotides: TGTGCCAGCAGTGGGACAGACAACACCGGGGAGCTGTTTTTT. It specifies CASSGTDNTGELFF.

This chain links TRBV6-1 with TRBJ1-5, with 8 bases matching TRBD1. Germline V gene lookup returns CDR1 MNHNS and CDR2 SASEGT. This CDR3 has 16 residues. Losses at the gene ends were 4 bases for V and 4 bases for J; bases not matched to a gene: 9. The CDR3 DNA reads TGTGCCAGCAGTGGCTATCAGGGGGCACGGAATCAGCCCCAGCATTTT. Protein sequence: CASSGYQGARNQPQHF.

This rearrangement joins TRBV20-1 to TRBJ2-1; 13 bases fit TRBD2. The CDR3 is 18 amino acids. V shed 2 bases and J 0 bases; nucleotides not matched to a gene: 7. CDR1 DFQATT and CDR2 SNEGSKA come from the germline V gene (reference sequence). The CDR3, as DNA: TGCAGTGCTAGATCCGGGACTAGCGGGACTAGCTCCTACAATGAGCAGTTCTTC. It yields the protein CSARSGTSGTSSYNEQFF.

The chain employs TRBV28 and TRBJ2-3; TRBD1 matches 7 bases. The V gene end was trimmed by 4 bases and the J gene end by 10 bases; junction bases not matched to a gene: 11. Germline V gene sequence: CDR1 MDHEN, CDR2 SYDVKM. The length of the CDR3 is 14 residues. The CDR3 here is CASSSHKTGPAQYF. The CDR3 DNA reads as TGTGCCAGCAGTTCACACAAGACAGGGCCTGCGCAGTATTTT. Drawing the rest from reference TRBV28 and TRBJ2-3, the complete variable domain is DVKVTQSSRYLVKRTGEKVFLECVQDMDHENMFWYRQDPGLGLRLIYFSYDVKMKEKGDIPEGYSVSREKKERFSLILESASTNQTSMYLCASSSHKTGPAQYFGPGTRLTVL.

This clonotype was seen only a few times. The CDR3 is CATSRVGADTQYF. CDR3 coding DNA: TGTGCCACCAGCAGAGTGGGGGCAGATACGCAGTATTTT. The chain couples TRBV15 to TRBJ2-3, with D perhaps assigned TRBD1 or TRBD2 (5 bases each). The CDR3 is made up of 13 amino acids. Trimming left V 1 base short and J 4 bases short, with 6 bases between. The germline CDR1 and CDR2 sequences are LNHNV and YYDKDF (reference sequence).

This clonotype was found a few times. The chain couples TRBV2 to TRBJ1-2; 7 bases line up with TRBD1. The ends lost 6 bases at V and 7 bases at J; junction bases unmatched: 8. The CDR3 contains 13 residues. In germline, CDR1 is SNHLY, CDR2 FYNNEI. CDR3 sequence: CASRRDRMSGYTF. CDR3 in DNA: TGTGCCAGCAGGAGGGACAGAATGAGTGGCTACACCTTC.

The rearrangement links TRBV19 to TRBJ2-6; no firm D call. V was pared by 0 bases and J by 0 bases, with 3 bases between. The CDR3 runs 15 residues. In germline, CDR1 is LNHDA, CDR2 SQIVND (reference sequence). The CDR3: CASSIDLSGANVLTF. The DNA for the CDR3 is TGTGCCAGTAGTATAGACCTCTCTGGGGCCAACGTCCTGACTTTC.

With respect to this clonotype: One end of the junction fails to match germline, which may point to a read error. The rearrangement uses TRBV19 and TRBJ2-5, with 8 bases matching TRBD1. There are 17 residues in the CDR3. From germline, CDR1 is LNHDA and CDR2 SQIVND (reference sequence). The DNA of the CDR3 is TGTGCCAGTAGTATCCCTCGACAGGGGAGGTACCAAGAGACTCAGTACTTC. It encodes CASSIPRQGRYQETQYF.

The chain is built from TRBV5-6 and TRBJ1-2; a possible D gene is TRBD1 (6 bases). The CDR3 contains 12 residues. The germline CDR1 and CDR2 sequences are SGHDT and YYEEEE. V dropped 4 bases and J dropped 9 bases, with 13 bases sitting between them. CDR3 coding DNA: TGTGCCAGCAGCCCCCCTACAGGGCGCTACACCTTC. Protein: CASSPPTGRYTF.

A few counts support this clonotype. The V and J genes are TRBV27 and TRBJ2-3; 10 bases align to TRBD2. V shed 5 bases, J shed 3 bases, and the junction held 5 bases outside the gene matches. The germline CDR1 and CDR2 sequences are MNHEY and SMNVEV (reference sequence). This CDR3 spans 15 amino acids. The CDR3 region is CASSTSGGATDTQYF. CDR3 bases: TGTGCCAGCAGTACCAGCGGGGGGGCGACAGATACGCAGTATTTT.

This clonotype showed up just once. The gene calls are TRBV5-5 and TRBJ2-5, with D hard to call. Germline V gives CDR1 SGHKS, CDR2 YYEKEE (reference sequence). With 3 bases removed from V and 2 bases from J, the gap between germline ends came to 8 bases. The CDR3 is made up of 13 amino acids. The CDR3 DNA reads as TGTGCCAGCAGCTCCGGGCAGCAAGAGACCCAGTACTTC. This encodes CASSSGQQETQYF.

This chain joins TRBV30 and TRBJ2-5; 9 bases match TRBD2. This CDR3 is built from 18 residues. The ends lost 3 bases at V and 4 bases at J; junction bases unmatched: 18. Germline CDR1 is GTSNPN and CDR2 is SVGIG (reference sequence). CDR3 nucleotide sequence: TGTGCCTGGAGCGCGGTAGTAGCGGGAGTTAAGGCGGGAGAGACCCAGTACTTC. Translation: CAWSAVVAGVKAGETQYF.

This sequence joins TRBV7-2 and TRBJ2-7, with TRBD1 matching 7 bases. CDR1 SGHTA and CDR2 FQGNSA come from the germline V gene. The CDR3 contains 14 residues. V shed 3 bases, J shed 5 bases, and the junction held 7 bases outside the gene matches. This chain's CDR3 is CASSFPGQLDEQYF. DNA of the CDR3: TGTGCCAGCAGCTTCCCGGGACAGTTAGACGAGCAGTACTTC.

The chain joins TRBV19 to TRBJ2-1; 10 nucleotides match TRBD1. The CDR3 loop spans 16 amino acids. CDR1 and CDR2 (germline): LNHDA, SQIVND (reference sequence). V lost 4 bases, J lost 7 bases, and 10 bases stayed unmatched. CDR3 DNA: TGTGCCAGTAGTAGATCGGGACAGGGGTCCGGGAATGAGCAGTTCTTC. Its translation: CASSRSGQGSGNEQFF. The full variable domain, completed using reference TRBV19 and TRBJ2-1, is DGGITQSPKYLFRKEGQNVTLSCEQNLNHDAMYWYRQDPGQGLRLIYYSQIVNDFQKGDIAEGYSVSREKKESFPLTVTSAQKNPTAFYLCASSRSGQGSGNEQFFGPGTRLTVL.

The J gene is TRBJ2-3, the V gene TRBV6-1; 11 bases align to TRBD2. The CDR3 runs 21 residues. The V gene's germline CDR1 is MNHNS and CDR2 SASEGT. The V segment lost 7 bases and the J segment 0 bases; nucleotides outside the gene matches: 21. CDR3 in amino acids: CASTPQEVLAGEKPSTDTQYF. The CDR3 bases are TGTGCCAGCACCCCCCAAGAGGTACTAGCGGGAGAGAAACCGAGCACAGATACGCAGTATTTT.

CDR3 sequence: CASSLRQGAGTEAFF. The CDR3 DNA is TGTGCCAGCAGCTTGCGACAGGGGGCCGGCACTGAAGCTTTCTTT. The rearrangement links TRBV5-4 to TRBJ1-1; TRBD1 aligns across 10 bases. The V and J ends lost 1 base and 4 bases, in that order; junction bases with no gene match: 4. There are 15 residues in the CDR3. Per germline, CDR1 SGHNT and CDR2 YYREEE (reference sequence).